Listed below are T cell receptor beta chains from one sample, sequenced in a study of long-term antiretroviral therapy in people with HIV. Sequenced by immunoSEQ multiplex PCR; TCRdb stores in-frame clones only, minus some. The sample carries tens of thousands of clones, 95% recorded once. The sequencing here drew on unsorted PBMCs, taken 5.3 years after starting antiretroviral therapy. The receptor set was obtained from a man aged 30 to 45 with HIV. The CDR3 runs from the conserved cysteine through the conserved F or W. The D gene is left open where the match is weak.

j_call: TRBJ2-4
v_call: TRBV7-9
d_call: -
cdr3_aa: CASSSPGGLAKNIQYF

j_call: TRBJ2-7
v_call: TRBV19
d_call: -
cdr3_aa: CASSINHYEQYF

j_call: TRBJ2-1
v_call: TRBV6-4
d_call: -
cdr3_aa: CASSPRRTSYNEQFF

j_call: TRBJ2-5
v_call: TRBV11-2
d_call: -
cdr3_aa: CASSLLAAQETQYF

j_call: TRBJ1-2
v_call: TRBV7-9
d_call: -
cdr3_aa: CASRLTSGPNYGYTF

j_call: TRBJ1-3
v_call: TRBV7-9
d_call: TRBD1
cdr3_aa: CASRSRDRGQDGNTIYF

j_call: TRBJ2-7
v_call: TRBV6-5
d_call: -
cdr3_aa: CASSPRMTSDF

j_call: TRBJ2-1
v_call: TRBV7-6
d_call: TRBD1
cdr3_aa: CASSLADRGNEQFF

j_call: TRBJ1-1
v_call: TRBV11-2
d_call: -
cdr3_aa: CASSLVGAEAFF

j_call: TRBJ2-7
v_call: TRBV6-6
d_call: -
cdr3_aa: CASSYEVSYEQYF

j_call: TRBJ1-1
v_call: TRBV28
d_call: -
cdr3_aa: CASSAMGAGTEAFF

j_call: TRBJ1-2
v_call: TRBV27
d_call: TRBD1
cdr3_aa: CASSYRQGDYGYTF

j_call: TRBJ2-1
v_call: TRBV11-2
d_call: -
cdr3_aa: CASSLGHYNEQFF

j_call: TRBJ2-7
v_call: TRBV18
d_call: TRBD2
cdr3_aa: CASSPASGRLYEQYF

j_call: TRBJ1-2
v_call: TRBV7-9
d_call: -
cdr3_aa: CASSFGPGQNYGYTF

j_call: TRBJ2-6
v_call: TRBV7-8
d_call: -
cdr3_aa: CASSLGGRFYLGANVLTF

j_call: TRBJ2-4
v_call: TRBV28
d_call: TRBD1
cdr3_aa: CASSLGNRGEVRAKNIQYF

j_call: TRBJ2-7
v_call: TRBV5-5
d_call: TRBD2
cdr3_aa: CASSSSGGLSSYEQYF

j_call: TRBJ1-2
v_call: TRBV4-3
d_call: -
cdr3_aa: CASSQDNRVSVLYYGYTF

j_call: TRBJ2-7
v_call: TRBV30
d_call: -
cdr3_aa: CAWGGVRGMAEQYF

j_call: TRBJ1-1
v_call: TRBV18
d_call: -
cdr3_aa: CASSPPSTVTEAFF

j_call: TRBJ1-4
v_call: TRBV7-2
d_call: -
cdr3_aa: CASSPYFGEKLFF

j_call: TRBJ1-2
v_call: TRBV5-4
d_call: TRBD1
cdr3_aa: CASSLGQGERYYGYTF

j_call: TRBJ2-5
v_call: TRBV6-5
d_call: -
cdr3_aa: CASSPFVGAETQYF

j_call: TRBJ1-2
v_call: TRBV7-9
d_call: TRBD1
cdr3_aa: CASSFPQGASNGYTF

j_call: TRBJ1-5
v_call: TRBV6-1
d_call: -
cdr3_aa: CASSAQGNSNQPQHF

j_call: TRBJ2-2
v_call: TRBV6-5
d_call: -
cdr3_aa: CASSYVASNTGELFF

j_call: TRBJ2-2
v_call: TRBV6-5
d_call: -
cdr3_aa: CASSYSKDTGELFF

j_call: TRBJ2-1
v_call: TRBV7-9
d_call: TRBD2
cdr3_aa: CASSLLAGGYNEQFF

j_call: TRBJ2-7
v_call: TRBV7-3
d_call: -
cdr3_aa: CASSLSLGRSYEQYF

j_call: TRBJ2-7
v_call: TRBV27
d_call: TRBD2
cdr3_aa: CASSIFGLAGGYEQYF